These 5 T cell receptor beta chains came from one sample sequenced in a study of CD8+ T cells in alopecia areata. Treatment in this sample: oral pan-JAK inhibitor, 5-10 mg twice daily. As the sequencing template, cDNA was produced by extracting RNA and reverse transcribing it. Libraries were prepared by immunoSEQ multiplex PCR; TCRdb keeps only in-frame clonotypes and omits some of them. The sample shows approximately 180,000 clones, approximately 55% of them seen only once. Sample: CD8+ T cells sorted from blood, taken at week 24, from a patient treated with tofacitinib. The receptors originated from a human donor with alopecia areata.

The chain joins TRBV9 to TRBJ2-7; D tentatively reads TRBD1 or TRBD2 (5 bases each). Trimming stripped 0 bases from V and 0 bases from J, with 10 bases between. The CDR3 runs to 15 residues. Per the germline V gene, CDR1 is SGDLS and CDR2 is YYNGEE. Written as DNA, the CDR3 is TGTGCCAGCAGCGTAGGCGAGGGGTCCTCCTACGAGCAGTACTTC. This codes for CASSVGEGSSYEQYF.

CDR3 protein: CASSRNQDTQYF. The CDR3 nucleotides read TGTGCCAGCAGTCGAAACCAAGATACGCAGTATTTT. The genes are TRBV9 and TRBJ2-3; the D is unclear. V lost 5 bases, J lost 5 bases, and 9 bases lay in between. This CDR3 contains 12 residues. The V gene's germline CDR1 is SGDLS and CDR2 YYNGEE.

This sequence joins TRBV2 and TRBJ2-3, with 12 bases aligning to TRBD2. Germline V gene data show CDR1 as SNHLY and CDR2 as FYNNEI. The CDR3 runs to 17 residues. V was clipped by 7 bases and J by 2 bases; unmatched bases: 10. Written as DNA, the CDR3 is TGTGCCAGCATCTTTACTAGCGGGGGGCCCCTCACAGATACGCAGTATTTT. It specifies CASIFTSGGPLTDTQYF.

Of note for this clone: The sample holds other DNA sequences that translate to the same CDR3. The rearrangement links TRBV12-5 to TRBJ2-2; D not certain. Trimming removed 0 bases from V and 6 bases from J, with 2 bases in between. This CDR3 has 12 residues. Germline loops: CDR1 LGHNT, CDR2 FRNRAP. The CDR3 reads CASGLVPGELFF. CDR3 in DNA: TGTGCTAGTGGTTTGGTACCCGGGGAGCTGTTTTTT.

The CDR3 DNA reads as TGCGCCAGCAGTCAATCCACCGGGACGGAGGATAGTACGGGCAATCAGCCCCAGCATTTT. It translates to CASSQSTGTEDSTGNQPQHF. This sequence joins TRBV23-1 and TRBJ1-5, with a possible D match to TRBD1 (5 bases). TRBV23-1 is given ORF status, its function remaining uncertain. With 0 bases removed from V and 2 bases from J, the gap between germline ends came to 23 bases. The CDR3 contains 20 residues.